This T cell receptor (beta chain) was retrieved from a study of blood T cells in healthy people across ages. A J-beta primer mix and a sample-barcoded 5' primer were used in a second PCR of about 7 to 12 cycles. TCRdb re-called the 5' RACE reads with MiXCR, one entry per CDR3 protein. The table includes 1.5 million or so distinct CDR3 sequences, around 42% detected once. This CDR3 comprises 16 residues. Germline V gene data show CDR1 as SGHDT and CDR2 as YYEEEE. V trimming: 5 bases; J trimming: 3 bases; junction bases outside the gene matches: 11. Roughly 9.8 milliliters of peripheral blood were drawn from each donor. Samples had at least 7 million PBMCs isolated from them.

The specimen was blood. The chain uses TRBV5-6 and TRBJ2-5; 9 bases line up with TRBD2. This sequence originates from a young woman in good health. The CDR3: CASRDWTSVGEETQYF. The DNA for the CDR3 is TGTGCCAGCAGAGATTGGACTAGCGTAGGTGAAGAGACCCAGTACTTC.